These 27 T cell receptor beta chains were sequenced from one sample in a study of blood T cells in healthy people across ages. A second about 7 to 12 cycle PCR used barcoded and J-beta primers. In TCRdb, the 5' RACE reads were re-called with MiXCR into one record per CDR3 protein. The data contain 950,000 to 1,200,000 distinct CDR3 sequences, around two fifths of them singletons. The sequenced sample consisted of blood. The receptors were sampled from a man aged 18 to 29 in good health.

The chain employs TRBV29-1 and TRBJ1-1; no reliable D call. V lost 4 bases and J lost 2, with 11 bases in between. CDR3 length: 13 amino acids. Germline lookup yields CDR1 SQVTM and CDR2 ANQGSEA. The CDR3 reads CSVAQKVNTEAFF. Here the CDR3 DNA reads TGCAGCGTTGCGCAGAAAGTAAACACTGAAGCTTTCTTT.

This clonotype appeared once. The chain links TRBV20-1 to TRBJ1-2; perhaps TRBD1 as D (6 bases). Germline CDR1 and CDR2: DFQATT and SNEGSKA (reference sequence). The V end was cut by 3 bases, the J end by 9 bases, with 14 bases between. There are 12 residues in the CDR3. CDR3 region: CSASPGARSYTF. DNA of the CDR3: TGCAGTGCTAGCCCGGGGGCGAGGAGCTACACCTTC.

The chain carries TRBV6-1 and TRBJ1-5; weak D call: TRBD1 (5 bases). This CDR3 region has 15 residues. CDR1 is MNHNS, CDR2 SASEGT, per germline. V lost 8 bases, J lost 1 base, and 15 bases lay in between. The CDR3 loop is CASGRQRGSNQPQHF. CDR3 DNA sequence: TGTGCCAGCGGACGACAGAGGGGCAGCAATCAGCCCCAGCATTTT.

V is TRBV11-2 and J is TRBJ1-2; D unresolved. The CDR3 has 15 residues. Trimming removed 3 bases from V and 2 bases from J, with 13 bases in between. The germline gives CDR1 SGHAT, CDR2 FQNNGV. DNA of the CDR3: TGTGCCAGCAGCTTGGAGAGCGCTTCCAACTATGGCTACACCTTC. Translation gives CASSLESASNYGYTF.

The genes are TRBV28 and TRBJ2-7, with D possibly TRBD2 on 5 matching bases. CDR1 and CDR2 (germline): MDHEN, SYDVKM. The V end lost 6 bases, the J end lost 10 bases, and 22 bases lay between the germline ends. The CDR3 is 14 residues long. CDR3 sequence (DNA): TGTGCCAGCAGCCAAGTCAGTGAGGAGGAGGCCCAGTACTTC. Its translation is CASSQVSEEEAQYF.

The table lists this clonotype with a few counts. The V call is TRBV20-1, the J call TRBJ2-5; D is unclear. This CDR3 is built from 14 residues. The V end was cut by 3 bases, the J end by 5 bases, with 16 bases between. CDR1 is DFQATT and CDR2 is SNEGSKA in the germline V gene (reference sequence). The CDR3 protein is CSASLSGSVETQYF. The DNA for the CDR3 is TGCAGTGCTAGTCTTTCCGGATCTGTGGAGACCCAGTACTTC.

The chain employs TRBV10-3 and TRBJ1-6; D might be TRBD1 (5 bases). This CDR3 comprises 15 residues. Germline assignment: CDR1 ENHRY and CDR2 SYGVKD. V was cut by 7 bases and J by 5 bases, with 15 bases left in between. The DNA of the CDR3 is TGTGCCATCAAAGCCGATGGGGCCGATAATTCACCCCTCCACTTT. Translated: CAIKADGADNSPLHF.

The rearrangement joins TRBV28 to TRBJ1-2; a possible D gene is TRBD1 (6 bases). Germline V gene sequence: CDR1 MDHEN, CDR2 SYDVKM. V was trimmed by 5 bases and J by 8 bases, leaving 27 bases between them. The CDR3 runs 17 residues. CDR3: CASSLFSFMDSPRGYTF. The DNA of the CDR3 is TGTGCCAGCAGTCTCTTCTCCTTTATGGACAGTCCACGAGGCTACACCTTC.

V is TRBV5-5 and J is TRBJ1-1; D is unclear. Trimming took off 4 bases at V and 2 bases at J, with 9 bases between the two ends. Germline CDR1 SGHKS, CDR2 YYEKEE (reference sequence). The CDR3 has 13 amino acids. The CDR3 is CASSPGINTEAFF. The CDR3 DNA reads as TGTGCCAGCAGCCCAGGCATTAACACTGAAGCTTTCTTT.

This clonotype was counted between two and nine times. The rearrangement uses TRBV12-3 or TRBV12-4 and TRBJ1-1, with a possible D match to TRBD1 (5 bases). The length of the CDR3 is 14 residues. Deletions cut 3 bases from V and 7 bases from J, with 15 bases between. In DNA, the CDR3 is TGTGCCAGCAGTTTTGAGGGGCTAACTATTGAAGCTTTCTTT. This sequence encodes CASSFEGLTIEAFF.

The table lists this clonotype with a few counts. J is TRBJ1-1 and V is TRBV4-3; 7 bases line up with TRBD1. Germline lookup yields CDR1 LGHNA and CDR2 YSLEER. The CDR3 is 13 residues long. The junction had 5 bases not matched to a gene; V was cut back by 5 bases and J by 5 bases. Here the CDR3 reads CASSDRDETEAFF. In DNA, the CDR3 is TGCGCCAGCAGCGACAGGGACGAAACTGAAGCTTTCTTT.

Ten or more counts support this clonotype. CDR3 nucleotide sequence: TGCGCCAGCAGCTCCGGGACTAGTTATGCCGAGCAGTACTTC. Protein sequence: CASSSGTSYAEQYF. The chain couples TRBV5-1 to TRBJ2-7, with TRBD2 identical over 8 bases. Trimming removed 3 bases from V and 6 bases from J; junction bases left unmatched: 8. The CDR3 loop spans 14 amino acids. CDR1 SGHRS and CDR2 YFSETQ come from the germline V gene.

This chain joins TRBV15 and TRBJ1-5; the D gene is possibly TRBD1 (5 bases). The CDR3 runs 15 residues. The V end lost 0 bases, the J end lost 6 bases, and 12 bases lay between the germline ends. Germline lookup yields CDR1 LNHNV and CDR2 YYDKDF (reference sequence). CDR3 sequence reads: CATSRDSTGGQPQHF. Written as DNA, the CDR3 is TGTGCCACCAGCAGAGATTCTACTGGGGGTCAGCCCCAGCATTTT. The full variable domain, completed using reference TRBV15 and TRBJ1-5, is DAMVIQNPRYQVTQFGKPVTLSCSQTLNHNVMYWYQQKSSQAPKLLFHYYDKDFNNEADTPDNFQSRRPNTSFCFLDIRSPGLGDTAMYLCATSRDSTGGQPQHFGDGTRLSIL.

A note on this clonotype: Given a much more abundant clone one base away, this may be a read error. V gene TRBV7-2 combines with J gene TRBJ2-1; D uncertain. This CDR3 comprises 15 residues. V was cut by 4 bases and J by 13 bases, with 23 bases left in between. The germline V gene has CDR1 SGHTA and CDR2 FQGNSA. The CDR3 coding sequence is TGTGCCAGCAGCTCGCCCGGGCATCTTCAAGAGACCCAGTTCTTC. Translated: CASSSPGHLQETQFF.

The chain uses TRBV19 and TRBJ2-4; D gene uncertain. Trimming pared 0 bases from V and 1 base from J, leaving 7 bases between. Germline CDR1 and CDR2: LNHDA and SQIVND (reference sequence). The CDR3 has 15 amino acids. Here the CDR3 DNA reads TGTGCCAGTAGTATAGACCCGGACGCCAAAAACATTCAGTACTTC. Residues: CASSIDPDAKNIQYF.

Here the CDR3 reads CASSVQENRDTQYF. The CDR3 DNA is TGTGCCAGCAGCGTCCAGGAGAATAGGGATACGCAGTATTTT. This chain links TRBV7-2 with TRBJ2-3; D remains unclear. The germline V gene encodes CDR1 SGHTA and CDR2 FQGNSA. Trimming stripped 5 bases from V and 6 bases from J, with 15 bases between. The CDR3 is 14 residues long.

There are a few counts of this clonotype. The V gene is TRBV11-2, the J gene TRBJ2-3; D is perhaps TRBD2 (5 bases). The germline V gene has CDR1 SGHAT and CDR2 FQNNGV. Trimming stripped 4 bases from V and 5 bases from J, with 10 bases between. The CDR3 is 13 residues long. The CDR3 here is CASSSGVQDTQYF. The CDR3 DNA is TGTGCCAGCAGCTCCGGGGTCCAAGATACGCAGTATTTT.

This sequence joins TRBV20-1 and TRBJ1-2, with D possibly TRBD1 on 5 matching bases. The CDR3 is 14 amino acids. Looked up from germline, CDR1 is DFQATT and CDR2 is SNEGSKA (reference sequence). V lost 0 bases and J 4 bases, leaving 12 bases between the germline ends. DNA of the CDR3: TGCAGTGCTAGAGAGACAGTAGAAGTCTATGGCTACACCTTC. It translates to CSARETVEVYGYTF.

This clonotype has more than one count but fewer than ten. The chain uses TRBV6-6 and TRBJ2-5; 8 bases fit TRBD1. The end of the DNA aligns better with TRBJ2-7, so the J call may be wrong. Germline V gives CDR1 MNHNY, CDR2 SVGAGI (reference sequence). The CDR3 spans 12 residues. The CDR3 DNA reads TGTGCCAGCATCCAGGGGGCTTACGAGCAGTACTTC. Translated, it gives CASIQGAYEQYF.

The CDR3 here is CAWSVTDYEQYF. The CDR3 DNA sequence: TGTGCCTGGAGTGTAACAGACTACGAGCAGTACTTC. J is TRBJ2-7 and V is TRBV30; D not certain. V was clipped by 0 bases and J by 3 bases, with 6 bases between them. Germline values: CDR1 GTSNPN, CDR2 SVGIG (reference sequence). The CDR3 loop spans 12 amino acids. Filled out from reference TRBV30 and TRBJ2-7, the complete variable domain reads SQTIHQWPATLVQPVGSPLSLECTVEGTSNPNLYWYRQAAGRGLQLLFYSVGIGQISSEVPQNLSASRPQDRQFILSSKKLLLSDSGFYLCAWSVTDYEQYFGPGTRLTVT.

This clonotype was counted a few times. As DNA, the CDR3 is TGTGCCAGCAGCTTAGGTGACAGTCTTATGAACACTGAAGCTTTCTTT. It yields the protein CASSLGDSLMNTEAFF. V and J are TRBV7-9 and TRBJ1-1, with D tentatively TRBD1 (5 bases). The CDR3 totals 16 residues. The V end was cut by 1 base, the J end by 0 bases, with 12 bases between. Germline values: CDR1 SEHNR, CDR2 FQNEAQ (reference sequence). The full variable domain, in which reference TRBV7-9 and TRBJ1-1 provide the parts outside the CDR3, is DTGVSQNPRHKITKRGQNVTFRCDPISEHNRLYWYRQTLGQGPEFLTYFQNEAQLEKSRLLSDRFSAERPKGSFSTLEIQRTEQGDSAMYLCASSLGDSLMNTEAFFGQGTRLTVV.

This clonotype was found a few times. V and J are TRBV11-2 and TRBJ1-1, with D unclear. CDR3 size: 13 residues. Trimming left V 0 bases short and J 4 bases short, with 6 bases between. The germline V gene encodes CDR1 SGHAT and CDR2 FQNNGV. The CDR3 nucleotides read TGTGCCAGCAGCTTAGAGAGCGGCACTGAAGCTTTCTTT. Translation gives CASSLESGTEAFF.

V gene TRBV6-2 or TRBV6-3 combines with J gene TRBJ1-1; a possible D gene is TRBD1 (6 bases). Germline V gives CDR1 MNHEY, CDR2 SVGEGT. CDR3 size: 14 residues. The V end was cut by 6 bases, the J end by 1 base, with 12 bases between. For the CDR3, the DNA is TGTGCCAGCAGCTACGGACAGCGGAACACTGAAGCTTTCTTT. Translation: CASSYGQRNTEAFF.

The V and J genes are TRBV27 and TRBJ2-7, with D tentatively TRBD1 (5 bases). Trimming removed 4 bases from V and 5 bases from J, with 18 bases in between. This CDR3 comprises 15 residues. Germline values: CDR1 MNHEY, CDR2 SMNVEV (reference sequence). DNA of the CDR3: TGTGCCAGCAGTTCCCGACAGCCAAGCCTCCACGAGCAGTACTTC. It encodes CASSSRQPSLHEQYF.

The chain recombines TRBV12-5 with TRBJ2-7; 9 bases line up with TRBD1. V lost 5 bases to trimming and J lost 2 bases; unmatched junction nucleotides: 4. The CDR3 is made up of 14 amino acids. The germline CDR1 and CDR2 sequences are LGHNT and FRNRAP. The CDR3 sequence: CASGPGQGTYEQYF. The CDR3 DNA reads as TGTGCTAGTGGTCCGGGACAGGGAACCTACGAGCAGTACTTC.

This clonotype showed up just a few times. The CDR3 DNA reads TGTGCCAGCAGTTTCCGGGACAGGGGGAAGGCTTTCTTT. Translation: CASSFRDRGKAFF. The chain uses TRBV12-3 or TRBV12-4 and TRBJ1-1; 11 bases match TRBD1. Trimming cost V 3 bases and J 11 bases; bases outside gene matches: 5. The CDR3 extends over 13 amino acids.

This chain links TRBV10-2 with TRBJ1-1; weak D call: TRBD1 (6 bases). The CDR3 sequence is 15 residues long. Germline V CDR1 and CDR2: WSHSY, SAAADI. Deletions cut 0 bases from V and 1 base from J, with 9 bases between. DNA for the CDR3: TGCGCCAGCAGTGAGTCGCCAGGGGAGAACACTGAAGCTTTCTTT. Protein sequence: CASSESPGENTEAFF.